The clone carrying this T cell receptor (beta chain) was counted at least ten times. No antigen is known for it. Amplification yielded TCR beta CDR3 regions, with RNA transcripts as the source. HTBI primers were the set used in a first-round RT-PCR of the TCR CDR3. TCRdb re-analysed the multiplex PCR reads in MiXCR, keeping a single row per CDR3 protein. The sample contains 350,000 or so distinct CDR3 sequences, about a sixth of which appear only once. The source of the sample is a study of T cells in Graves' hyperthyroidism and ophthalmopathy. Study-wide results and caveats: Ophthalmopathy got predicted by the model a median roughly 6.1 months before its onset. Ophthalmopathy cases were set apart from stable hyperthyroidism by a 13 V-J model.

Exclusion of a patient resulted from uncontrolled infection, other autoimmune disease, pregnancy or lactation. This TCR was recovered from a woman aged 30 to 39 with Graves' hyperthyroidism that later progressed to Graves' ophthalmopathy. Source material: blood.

CDR3 amino acids: CASSPNPYTGQETQYF. The DNA of the CDR3 is TGTGCCAGCAGCCCGAATCCGTATACGGGACAAGAGACCCAGTACTTC. V is TRBV11-1 and J is TRBJ2-5; D may be TRBD2 (5 bases). This CDR3 region has 16 residues. Germline assignment: CDR1 SGHAT and CDR2 FQDESV (reference sequence). V gave up 5 bases and J gave up 2 bases, with 18 bases separating them.